Described below is a single TCR beta chain sequence and its context. CDR3 length: 15 residues. Germline V CDR1 and CDR2: SGDLS, YYNGEE. Trimming at V came to 3 bases and at J to 7 bases, leaving 9 bases not matched to a gene. This sample is drawn from a study of blood T cell repertoires in COVID-19. Generated by immunoSEQ multiplex PCR, the TCRdb table keeps only in-frame clones and is missing some. The profile shows a few hundred thousand clones, around four fifths of them singletons. Researchers sorted participants into cohorts using their self-reported clinical history. Sample: PBMCs or T cells enriched from blood (not recorded which). The receptor comes from a man younger than 45 with acute COVID-19. The rearrangement links TRBV9 to TRBJ1-4; 7 nucleotides line up with TRBD1. The CDR3 coding sequence is TGTGCCAGCAGCGCCGGTCAGGGGGGAGGTGAAAAACTGTTTTTT. Its protein product is CASSAGQGGGEKLFF.